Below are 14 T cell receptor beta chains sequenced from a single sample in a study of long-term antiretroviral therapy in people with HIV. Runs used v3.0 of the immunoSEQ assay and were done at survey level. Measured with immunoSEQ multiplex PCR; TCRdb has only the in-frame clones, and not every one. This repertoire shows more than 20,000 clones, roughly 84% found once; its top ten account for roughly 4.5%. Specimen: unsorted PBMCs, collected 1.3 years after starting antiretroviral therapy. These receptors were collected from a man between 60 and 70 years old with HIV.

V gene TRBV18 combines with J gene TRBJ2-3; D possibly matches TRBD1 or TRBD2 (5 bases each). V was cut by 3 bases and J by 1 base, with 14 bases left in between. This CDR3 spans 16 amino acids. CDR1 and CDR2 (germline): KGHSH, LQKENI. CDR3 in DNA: TGTGCCAGCTCACCTACGACGGGGCGACGCACAGATACGCAGTATTTT. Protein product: CASSPTTGRRTDTQYF.

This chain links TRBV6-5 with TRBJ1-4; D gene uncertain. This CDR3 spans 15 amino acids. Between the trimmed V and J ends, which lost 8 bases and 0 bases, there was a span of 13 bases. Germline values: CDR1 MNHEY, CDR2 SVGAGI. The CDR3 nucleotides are TGTGCCAGCGGGTCTCAATACTCAACTAATGAAAAACTGTTTTTT. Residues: CASGSQYSTNEKLFF.

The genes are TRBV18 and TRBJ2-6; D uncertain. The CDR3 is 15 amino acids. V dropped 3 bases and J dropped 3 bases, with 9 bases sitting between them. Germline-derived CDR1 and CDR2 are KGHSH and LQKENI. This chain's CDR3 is CASSPAVGGANVLTF. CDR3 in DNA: TGTGCCAGCTCACCCGCGGTGGGTGGGGCCAACGTCCTGACTTTC. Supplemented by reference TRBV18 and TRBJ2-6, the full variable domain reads NAGVMQNPRHLVRRRGQEARLRCSPMKGHSHVYWYRQLPEEGLKFMVYLQKENIIDESGMPKERFSAEFPKEGPSILRIQQVVRGDSAAYFCASSPAVGGANVLTFGAGSRLTVL.

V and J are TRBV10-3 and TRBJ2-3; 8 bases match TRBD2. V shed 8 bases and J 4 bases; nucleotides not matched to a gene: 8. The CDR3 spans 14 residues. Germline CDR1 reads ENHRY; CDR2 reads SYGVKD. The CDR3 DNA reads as TGTGCCATCTCAGGGGCGGGGGGCGCAGATACGCAGTATTTT. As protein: CAISGAGGADTQYF.

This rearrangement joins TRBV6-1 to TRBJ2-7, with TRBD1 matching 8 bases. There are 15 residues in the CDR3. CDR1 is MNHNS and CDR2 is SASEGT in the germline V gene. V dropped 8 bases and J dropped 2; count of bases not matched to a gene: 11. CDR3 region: CASRTGSAGAYEQYF. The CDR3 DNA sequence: TGTGCCAGCCGGACAGGGTCAGCTGGGGCCTACGAGCAGTACTTC.

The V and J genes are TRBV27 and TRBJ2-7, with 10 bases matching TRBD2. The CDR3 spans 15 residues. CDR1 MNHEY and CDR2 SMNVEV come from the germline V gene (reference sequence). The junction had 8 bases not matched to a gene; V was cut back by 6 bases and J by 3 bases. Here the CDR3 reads CASRPGLAVNYEQYF. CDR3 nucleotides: TGTGCCAGCAGACCAGGACTAGCGGTAAACTACGAGCAGTACTTC.

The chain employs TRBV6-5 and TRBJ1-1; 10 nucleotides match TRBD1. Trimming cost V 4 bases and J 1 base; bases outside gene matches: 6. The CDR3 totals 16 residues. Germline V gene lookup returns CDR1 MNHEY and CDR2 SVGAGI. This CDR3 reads CASSWGDRGQNTEAFF. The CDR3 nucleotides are TGTGCCAGCAGTTGGGGGGACAGGGGACAGAACACTGAAGCTTTCTTT.

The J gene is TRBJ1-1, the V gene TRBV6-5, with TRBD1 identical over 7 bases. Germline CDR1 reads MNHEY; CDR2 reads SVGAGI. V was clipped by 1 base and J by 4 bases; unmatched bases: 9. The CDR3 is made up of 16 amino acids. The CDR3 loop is CASSYFWEGASTEAFF. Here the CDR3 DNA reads TGTGCCAGCAGTTACTTCTGGGAGGGGGCGAGCACTGAAGCTTTCTTT.

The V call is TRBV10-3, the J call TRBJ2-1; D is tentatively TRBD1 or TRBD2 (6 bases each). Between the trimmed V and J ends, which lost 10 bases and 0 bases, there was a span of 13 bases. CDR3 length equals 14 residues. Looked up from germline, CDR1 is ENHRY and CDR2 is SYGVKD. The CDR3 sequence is CATGGGSSYNEQFF. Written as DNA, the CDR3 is TGTGCCACAGGAGGGGGGAGCTCCTACAATGAGCAGTTCTTC.

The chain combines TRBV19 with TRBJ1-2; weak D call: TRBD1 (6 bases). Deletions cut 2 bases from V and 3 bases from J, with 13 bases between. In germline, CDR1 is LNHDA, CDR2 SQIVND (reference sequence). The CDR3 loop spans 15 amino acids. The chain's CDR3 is CASSIRSRGDYGYTF. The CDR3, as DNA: TGTGCCAGTAGTATAAGGTCGAGGGGGGACTATGGCTACACCTTC. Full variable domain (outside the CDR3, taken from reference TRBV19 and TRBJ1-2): DGGITQSPKYLFRKEGQNVTLSCEQNLNHDAMYWYRQDPGQGLRLIYYSQIVNDFQKGDIAEGYSVSREKKESFPLTVTSAQKNPTAFYLCASSIRSRGDYGYTFGSGTRLTVV.

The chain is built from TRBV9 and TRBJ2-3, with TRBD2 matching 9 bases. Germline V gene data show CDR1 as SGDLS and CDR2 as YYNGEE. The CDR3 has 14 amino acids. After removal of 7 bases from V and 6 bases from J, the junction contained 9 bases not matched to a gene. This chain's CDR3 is CASGAGGLVDTQYF. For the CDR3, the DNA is TGTGCCAGCGGTGCGGGAGGGTTGGTGGATACGCAGTATTTT.

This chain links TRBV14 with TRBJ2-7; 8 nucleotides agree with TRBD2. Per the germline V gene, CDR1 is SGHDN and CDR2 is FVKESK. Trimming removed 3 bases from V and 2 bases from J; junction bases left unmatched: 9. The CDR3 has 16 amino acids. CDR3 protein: CASSQLGGLAPYEQYF. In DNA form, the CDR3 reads TGTGCCAGCAGCCAGCTAGGTGGACTAGCCCCCTACGAGCAGTACTTC.

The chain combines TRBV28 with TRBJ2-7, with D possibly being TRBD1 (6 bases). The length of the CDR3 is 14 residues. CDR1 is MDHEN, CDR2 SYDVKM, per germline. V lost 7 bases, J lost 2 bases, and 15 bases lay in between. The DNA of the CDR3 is TGTGCCAGCAATCCCGGGACAACAACCTACGAGCAGTACTTC. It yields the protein CASNPGTTTYEQYF.

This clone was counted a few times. Here the CDR3 reads CASSQAPLSYNEQFF. CDR3 coding DNA: TGCGCCAGCAGCCAAGCCCCACTATCCTACAATGAGCAGTTCTTC. V usage is TRBV4-1 and J usage is TRBJ2-1; D uncertain. The CDR3 has 15 residues. V was clipped by 1 base and J by 1 base, with 8 bases between them. In germline, CDR1 is MGHRA, CDR2 YSYEKL.